Shown below are 6 T cell receptor beta chains from a single sample sequenced in a study of T-cell reconstitution after alpha-beta-depleted transplantation in children. Unique molecular identifiers were incorporated into the prepared TCRbeta library. From the PCR reads, TCRdb called clonotypes with MiXCR, one entry per CDR3 protein. The sample consists of 500,000 or so distinct CDR3 sequences, roughly 10% of them appearing once. The source material was PBMCs, mostly from graft donor cells, sampled 180 days after TCRalphabeta/CD19-depleted stem cell transplant. These receptor sequences come from a female patient aged 2-10 years who had a stem cell transplant for aplastic anemia, so the T cells may come from the graft donor.

This chain links TRBV5-1 with TRBJ2-5, with 7 nucleotides matching TRBD2. The CDR3 loop spans 18 amino acids. Germline lookup yields CDR1 SGHRS and CDR2 YFSETQ. The junction had 13 bases not matched to a gene; V was cut back by 2 bases and J by 0 bases. The CDR3 protein is CASSLHRNQRGYQETQYF. CDR3 coding DNA: TGCGCCAGCAGCTTACACAGGAACCAGCGGGGATACCAAGAGACCCAGTACTTC.

This clonotype was detected a few times. The chain combines TRBV7-2 with TRBJ2-7, with 11 nucleotides matching TRBD2. This CDR3 comprises 14 residues. Trimming at V came to 5 bases and at J to 4 bases, leaving 4 bases not matched to a gene. Germline-derived CDR1 and CDR2 are SGHTA and FQGNSA. The CDR3 DNA follows: TGTGCCAGCAGCCTAAGACTAGCGGGATACGAGCAGTACTTC. Translation: CASSLRLAGYEQYF.

The CDR3 sequence: CASSVRDPPTDTQYF. The CDR3 coding sequence is TGTGCCAGCAGCGTCCGGGACCCTCCTACAGATACGCAGTATTTT. V and J are TRBV7-8 and TRBJ2-3, with D possibly called TRBD1 or TRBD2 (5 bases each). Trimming took 5 bases from V and 3 from J, leaving 15 bases between them. The CDR3 covers 15 residues. CDR1 and CDR2 (germline): SGHVS, FQNEAQ.

The chain carries TRBV6-2 or TRBV6-3 and TRBJ2-2; D possibly uses TRBD1 or TRBD2 (6 bases each). This CDR3 is 17 amino acids long. Germline lookup yields CDR1 MNHEY and CDR2 SVGEGT. Trimming shortened V by 2 bases and J by 0 bases, and 13 bases separated the two germline ends. CDR3 amino acids: CASSYGGRVSNTGELFF. The CDR3 nucleotides read TGTGCCAGCAGTTACGGGGGGCGGGTCTCGAACACCGGGGAGCTGTTTTTT.

The genes are TRBV10-3 and TRBJ2-5; TRBD2 aligns across 7 bases. Germline V lookup: CDR1 ENHRY, CDR2 SYGVKD. This CDR3 contains 16 residues. Trimming removed 4 bases from V and 3 bases from J; junction bases left unmatched: 11. CDR3 in amino acids: CAISAGREYPKETQYF. The CDR3 DNA sequence: TGTGCCATCAGTGCGGGGCGGGAGTACCCTAAAGAGACCCAGTACTTC.

The chain couples TRBV15 to TRBJ1-5; weak D call: TRBD1 (5 bases). The CDR3 runs 16 residues. V was shortened by 0 bases and J by 3 bases, with 12 bases between the two germline ends. The germline V gene encodes CDR1 LNHNV and CDR2 YYDKDF (reference sequence). CDR3 residues: CATSRERDSLNQPQHF. The DNA of the CDR3 is TGTGCCACCAGCAGAGAACGCGACAGCCTCAATCAGCCCCAGCATTTT.